This T cell receptor beta chain was profiled in a study of CD8+CD57+ T cells in acquired aplastic anemia (dated by TCRdb to the late 2010s). For context, the study as a whole: On average, sorted CD4+ and CD8+ cells yielded 3 to 4 ug of extracted DNA, with a range of roughly 0.18 to 30 ug. For healthy donor samples, the average read count was roughly 9.9 million for CD4+ cells and 11 million to 14 million for CD8+ cells.

V and J lose 3 bases and 1 base, and a span of 12 bases separates them. CDR1 and CDR2 are drawn from the germline V gene (reference sequence): LNHNV, YYDKDF. Its CDR3 holds 15 amino acids, cysteine through phenylalanine. CDR3 DNA only is kept here, 45 bases in frame from base 1. Results and caveats for the whole study, not just this receptor: Patients and healthy controls showed no significant difference in CD8+ Simpson's diversity (P=0.060). Although 25 to 30 CD8+ CDR3 sequences were shared by patients and controls, these sequences appeared highly expressed in patients and within the immunodominant clones of patients.

As for this clonotype: The antigen this receptor binds is unknown. No much larger clone exists at a distance of one base, and base qualities are not known.

In the study, sorted CD4+ and CD8+ blood T cells from patients with severe aplastic anemia and from healthy subjects underwent deep sequencing of TCR repertoires. Ficoll-Paque density gradient centrifugation was used to isolate peripheral blood mononuclear cells. CD4+ and CD8+ T cells were sorted by FACS or magnetic beads before DNA extraction. Genomic DNA served as template for TCR beta VDJ combination and CDR3 sequence profiling. TCR repertoire sequencing was run on an Illumina HiSeq 2000. The authors' analysis ran thus. TRBV/TRBJ rearrangement plots, CDR3 size and DJ length profiles, and Simpson's diversity index were used to assess repertoires. Whichever DNA sequence was most abundant in the deep sequencing data was defined as the immunodominant clone. CDR3 amino acid sequences were screened for sharing across subjects and compared with published repertoires and the VDJdb database. TCRdb trimmed public reads at Q25 via fastp, called clones via MiXCR and kept in-frame beta chains. For every CDR3 protein sequence, its rows merge into one entry that carries the most common genes and DNA. The V and J calls were not made by the authors but by TCRdb's processing. Here the sample has about 400,000 distinct CDR3 sequences; roughly 64% occur a single time. The ten largest clones take up 3% to 4.5% of the sample.

Input material: sorted CD4+, CD8+, or CD8+CD57+ T cells (not recorded which) from PBMCs. Recombination linked TRBV15 to TRBJ2-5; the D segment cannot be called with confidence. The TCR comes from a human donor in good health, serving as a control. The CDR3: CATSSEGNLQETQYF. The nucleotide sequence is TGTGCCACCAGCAGTGAAGGTAACCTCCAAGAGACCCAGTACTTC.